The 24 T cell receptor beta chains given below trace back to one sample, sequenced in a study of blood T cell repertoires in COVID-19. The assay was immunoSEQ multiplex PCR, and TCRdb's table has in-frame clones only and misses some. The sample comprises more than 95,000 clones, less than 90% of which are singletons, and more than 4.5% rests with the top ten. Sequenced sample: peripheral blood. The receptors here all came from a human donor in a cohort sampled during active COVID-19.

The genes are TRBV5-6 and TRBJ2-3; 7 nucleotides align to TRBD1. The germline V gene has CDR1 SGHDT and CDR2 YYEEEE. Trimming at V came to 4 bases and at J to 3 bases, leaving 8 bases not matched to a gene. The CDR3 is 15 residues long. CDR3 nucleotide sequence: TGTGCCAGCAGCGGTGCCCCAGGGGGAACAGATACGCAGTATTTT. As protein: CASSGAPGGTDTQYF.

The chain has TRBV6-6 and TRBJ2-1, with 8 bases identical to TRBD1. The germline V gene has CDR1 MNHNY and CDR2 SVGAGI (reference sequence). The CDR3 length is 13 residues. V lost 5 bases and J lost 9; bases outside the gene matches: 6. CDR3 sequence: CASSGTQGGEQFF. CDR3 bases: TGTGCCAGCAGTGGGACACAGGGGGGTGAGCAGTTCTTC.

The genes are TRBV3-1 (or the pseudogene TRBV3-2) and TRBJ2-7; 7 bases line up with TRBD2. Germline CDR1 and CDR2: LGHDT and YNNKEL (reference sequence). The CDR3 has 14 amino acids. V was pared by 10 bases and J by 3 bases, with 12 bases of the junction left unmatched. The CDR3 reads CATLASGERYEQYF. The CDR3 DNA sequence: TGTGCCACCCTAGCTAGCGGCGAACGCTACGAGCAGTACTTC.

The V and J genes are TRBV19 and TRBJ2-1, with 10 bases lining up with TRBD2. V dropped 4 bases and J dropped 8; count of bases not matched to a gene: 8. The germline gives CDR1 LNHDA, CDR2 SQIVND (reference sequence). CDR3 length equals 15 residues. This chain's CDR3 is CASSRGVAGGDEQFF. The CDR3 nucleotides are TGTGCCAGTAGTAGAGGGGTAGCGGGAGGTGATGAGCAGTTCTTC.

This chain links TRBV14 with TRBJ2-7; 8 bases are a match to TRBD2. The germline CDR1 and CDR2 sequences are SGHDN and FVKESK. The length of the CDR3 is 13 residues. The V gene end was trimmed by 1 base and the J gene end by 11 bases; junction bases not matched to a gene: 7. This chain's CDR3 is CASSQVRQRGKYF. The CDR3 DNA reads as TGTGCCAGCAGCCAAGTCAGGCAGCGGGGGAAGTACTTC.

This clone was seen just once. This chain uses TRBV19 with TRBJ2-1, with D perhaps matching TRBD1 (6 bases). Trimming pared 6 bases from V and 0 bases from J, leaving 15 bases between. This CDR3 comprises 16 residues. Germline V gives CDR1 LNHDA, CDR2 SQIVND (reference sequence). CDR3 bases: TGTGCCAGTAGCACGCCCAGGGGCCCCTCCTACAATGAGCAGTTCTTC. It translates to CASSTPRGPSYNEQFF. The full variable domain, completed using reference TRBV19 and TRBJ2-1, is DGGITQSPKYLFRKEGQNVTLSCEQNLNHDAMYWYRQDPGQGLRLIYYSQIVNDFQKGDIAEGYSVSREKKESFPLTVTSAQKNPTAFYLCASSTPRGPSYNEQFFGPGTRLTVL.

This chain uses TRBV3-1 (or the pseudogene TRBV3-2) with TRBJ2-3, with 10 bases that match TRBD2. The trim removed 0 bases at V and 2 bases at J, leaving 8 bases unmatched. Germline loops: CDR1 LGHDT, CDR2 YNNKEL (reference sequence). This CDR3 is 18 amino acids long. CDR3 nucleotides: TGTGCCAGCAGCCAAGATTGGGTAGCGGGAGGCAACACAGATACGCAGTATTTT. Protein product: CASSQDWVAGGNTDTQYF.

The chain uses TRBV4-2 and TRBJ2-7, with D possibly matching TRBD2 (5 bases). The germline CDR1 and CDR2 sequences are LGHNA and YNFKEQ. Trimming removed 4 bases from V and 3 bases from J, with 16 bases in between. The CDR3 has 15 amino acids. CDR3 sequence reads: CASSPRTPRDYEQYF. The CDR3 DNA follows: TGTGCCAGCAGCCCGCGGACCCCCCGGGACTACGAGCAGTACTTC.

The chain has TRBV11-2 and TRBJ2-3, with 14 bases matching TRBD2. The junction had 10 bases not matched to a gene; V was cut back by 5 bases and J by 3 bases. Germline CDR1 reads SGHAT; CDR2 reads FQNNGV. The CDR3 spans 18 residues. CDR3 residues: CASSTRRLAGGSTDTQYF. In DNA form, the CDR3 reads TGTGCCAGCAGCACCCGAAGACTAGCGGGAGGGAGTACAGATACGCAGTATTTT.

This clone showed up just once. The genes are TRBV19 and TRBJ1-2; 7 positions agree with TRBD1. Germline lookup yields CDR1 LNHDA and CDR2 SQIVND (reference sequence). Losses at the gene ends were 8 bases for V and 3 bases for J; bases not matched to a gene: 3. This CDR3 has 12 amino acids. CDR3 protein: CASHQGDYGYTF. Written as DNA, the CDR3 is TGTGCCAGTCATCAGGGGGACTATGGCTACACCTTC.

The chain joins TRBV4-3 to TRBJ2-7; 9 positions agree with TRBD2. The CDR3 covers 16 residues. In germline, CDR1 is LGHNA, CDR2 YSLEER. With 1 base clipped from V and 0 bases from J, the junction kept 4 bases outside the gene matches. The CDR3, as DNA: TGCGCCAGCAGCCAAGGAGTAGCGGGGGACTCCTACGAGCAGTACTTC. This codes for CASSQGVAGDSYEQYF.

V gene TRBV7-2 combines with J gene TRBJ1-6; D possibly corresponds to TRBD1 (5 bases). This CDR3 has 14 residues. From germline, CDR1 is SGHTA and CDR2 FQGNSA. V was clipped by 5 bases and J by 10 bases, with 15 bases between them. For the CDR3, the DNA is TGTGCCAGCAGCCCCAGGGTGGGGTTATCACCCCTCCACTTT. Its protein is CASSPRVGLSPLHF.

This chain links TRBV18 with TRBJ1-1, with a weak D call TRBD1 (5 bases). The V end was cut by 2 bases, the J end by 1 base, with 8 bases between. Germline V gives CDR1 KGHSH, CDR2 LQKENI. The CDR3 extends over 14 amino acids. CDR3 protein: CASSPKGQNTEAFF. As DNA, the CDR3 is TGTGCCAGCTCACCAAAGGGGCAGAACACTGAAGCTTTCTTT.

This chain links TRBV18 with TRBJ2-3; 8 positions match TRBD2. Looked up from germline, CDR1 is KGHSH and CDR2 is LQKENI. V lost 6 bases and J lost 0; bases outside the gene matches: 8. The CDR3 totals 16 residues. DNA for the CDR3: TGTGCCAGCTCCCCTCTAGCGGGCGCGAGCACAGATACGCAGTATTTT. The encoded protein is CASSPLAGASTDTQYF.

The gene calls are TRBV6-5 and TRBJ2-7; 8 nucleotides agree with TRBD1. Germline trimming cut 2 bases from V and 3 bases from J; bases unmatched to any gene: 3. Germline V lookup: CDR1 MNHEY, CDR2 SVGAGI. The CDR3 covers 14 residues. The CDR3 loop is CASSYGTGIYEQYF. DNA of the CDR3: TGTGCCAGCAGTTACGGGACAGGAATCTACGAGCAGTACTTC.

This clone was observed a handful of times. This sequence joins TRBV5-1 and TRBJ2-1; 9 bases align to TRBD1. Unmatched junction bases numbered 6, after V lost 4 bases and J lost 4 bases. This CDR3 is built from 15 residues. The germline CDR1 and CDR2 sequences are SGHRS and YFSETQ. CDR3: CASSTGQGFYNEQFF. CDR3 bases: TGCGCCAGCAGCACCGGACAGGGGTTTTACAATGAGCAGTTCTTC.

The genes are TRBV11-2 and TRBJ2-7; no clear D. The CDR3 runs to 16 residues. V gave up 1 base and J gave up 0 bases, with 13 bases separating them. In germline, CDR1 is SGHAT, CDR2 FQNNGV. CDR3 coding DNA: TGTGCCAGCAGCTTAGGTGGAGCTATACCCTCCTACGAGCAGTACTTC. Translated: CASSLGGAIPSYEQYF.

This clone came up once. This chain links TRBV28 with TRBJ2-2; 10 nucleotides line up with TRBD1. CDR1 MDHEN and CDR2 SYDVKM come from the germline V gene. This CDR3 spans 15 amino acids. The V segment lost 6 bases and the J segment 7 bases; nucleotides outside the gene matches: 8. The CDR3 protein is CASRSSGTGVGELFF. CDR3 coding DNA: TGTGCCAGCAGATCCTCCGGGACAGGGGTCGGGGAGCTGTTTTTT.

For this clone: A junction end diverges from the germline sequence, so it may reflect a read error. Other nucleotide sequences in the sample specify the same CDR3. The chain joins TRBV19 to TRBJ2-7; D not resolved. CDR3 length: 13 residues. CDR1 and CDR2 from the germline V gene are LNHDA and SQIVND (reference sequence). The CDR3 coding sequence is TGTGCCAGTAGTATCGGTGGCGGTTACGAGCAGTATTTC. Its translation is CASSIGGGYEQYF. Based on the CDR3 plus reference TRBV19 and TRBJ2-7, the full variable domain is DGGITQSPKYLFRKEGQNVTLSCEQNLNHDAMYWYRQDPGQGLRLIYYSQIVNDFQKGDIAEGYSVSREKKESFPLTVTSAQKNPTAFYLCASSIGGGYEQYFGPGTRLTVT.

The rearrangement uses TRBV5-6 and TRBJ2-5, with D possibly being TRBD2 (6 bases). Germline CDR1 reads SGHDT; CDR2 reads YYEEEE. CDR3 length: 13 residues. Trimming left V 4 bases short and J 6 bases short, with 13 bases between. The CDR3 coding sequence is TGTGCCAGCAGCACCTGGGGGGAGAAGACCCAGTACTTC. It translates to CASSTWGEKTQYF.

In this sample, this clone turned up a few times. The V and J genes are TRBV6-1 and TRBJ1-2; no clear D. This CDR3 has 16 amino acids. The V end lost 3 bases, the J end lost 5 bases, and 19 bases lay between the germline ends. Germline values: CDR1 MNHNS, CDR2 SASEGT. The CDR3 spells CASSEVSPGSGYGYTF. CDR3 in DNA: TGTGCCAGCAGTGAGGTCTCCCCAGGCTCAGGATATGGCTACACCTTC.

J is TRBJ2-1 and V is TRBV28; D is possibly TRBD1 (6 bases). The CDR3 has 14 residues. Trimming left V 2 bases short and J 3 bases short, with 8 bases between. Germline V gene data show CDR1 as MDHEN and CDR2 as SYDVKM. CDR3 in DNA: TGTGCCAGCAGTTTAACAGGGAACTACAATGAGCAGTTCTTC. Protein: CASSLTGNYNEQFF.

The V and J genes are TRBV9 and TRBJ2-2; D perhaps matches TRBD1 (5 bases). The CDR3 has 15 amino acids. CDR1 is SGDLS, CDR2 YYNGEE, per germline. V was clipped by 0 bases and J by 4 bases, with 10 bases between them. CDR3: CASSVARVGTGELFF. The CDR3 DNA follows: TGTGCCAGCAGCGTAGCCAGGGTGGGCACCGGGGAGCTGTTTTTT.

This clone has just one count. The CDR3, as DNA: TGTGCCACCAGCAGAGGAGTGGGCAGGGCCTACGAGCAGTACTTC. Its protein product is CATSRGVGRAYEQYF. This chain links TRBV15 with TRBJ2-7; D is perhaps TRBD1 (5 bases). The CDR3 sequence is 15 residues long. The ends were cut back, 1 base at V and 2 bases at J, with 12 bases in the middle. Germline V gene lookup returns CDR1 LNHNV and CDR2 YYDKDF (reference sequence).